This T cell receptor beta chain came from a study of beta chain features in type 1 diabetes. Study information: In age, gender and cell yields, patients were similar to healthy donors. Study-wide results and caveats: Shorter TCRB CDR3s, moderately but significantly so, were found in Type 1 diabetes patients in all four CD4+ subsets. Lower insertion and higher deletion counts appeared at VDJ junctions in type 1 diabetes patients.

TCRB transcripts that were expressed got sequenced, as all of the isolated RNA had been reverse transcribed. Profiling relied on immunoSEQ multiplex PCR, and the TCRdb table lists in-frame clones only, not all of them. Here the sample spans over 600,000 clones, roughly 12% being singletons. CDR1 and CDR2 (germline): SGDLS, YYNGEE. This CDR3 has 15 residues. The ends lost 4 bases at V and 10 bases at J; junction bases unmatched: 13. Remarks on this clone: The antigen is unknown.

CD4+ naive, central memory, regulatory and stem cell-like memory subsets were isolated by sorting on CD45RO/CCR7/CD25/CD127/CD95/CD27. Purities in excess of 98% were seen in all sorted populations. Sequenced: naive CD4+ T cells from blood. The TCR sequence derives from a man aged 25-45 years with type 1 diabetes. The V and J genes are TRBV9 and TRBJ1-5; 8 bases map to TRBD1. CDR3 coding DNA: TGTGCCAGCAGCTCCTTCGACAGGGGATCTACTCCCCAGCATTTT. Translating gives CASSSFDRGSTPQHF.